What follows are 24 T cell receptor beta chains derived from one specimen sequenced in a study of beta chain features in type 1 diabetes. The sequenced template was cDNA made from the entire isolated RNA. Assay used: immunoSEQ multiplex PCR; TCRdb lists only in-frame clones, some missing. This table holds approximately 170,000 clones, 9% to 10% found once. The sequenced material came from central memory CD4+ T cells from blood. These receptors came from a woman in her late teens or twenties in good health.

This clone has a handful of counts. The rearrangement links TRBV7-2 to TRBJ2-3; 9 bases agree with TRBD2. The CDR3 totals 16 residues. J lost 3 bases, V lost 1 base, and 5 bases had no gene match. Germline assignment: CDR1 SGHTA and CDR2 FQGNSA. CDR3 nucleotides: TGTGCCAGCAGCTTAGGGTATGCGGGGGGGACAGATACGCAGTATTTT. Amino acids: CASSLGYAGGTDTQYF.

This clone was picked up many times. This sample includes further DNA sequences coding for the same CDR3. This rearrangement joins TRBV27 to TRBJ1-1; 9 bases match TRBD1. The CDR3 runs to 13 residues. Trimming at V came to 4 bases and at J to 5 bases, leaving 2 bases not matched to a gene. Germline V gene data show CDR1 as MNHEY and CDR2 as SMNVEV (reference sequence). The CDR3 is CASSSGQGTEAFF. In nucleotides, the CDR3 is TGTGCCAGCAGTTCGGGACAGGGAACTGAAGCTTTCTTT.

The chain is built from TRBV11-2 and TRBJ2-7, with a possible D match to TRBD2 (6 bases). CDR3 length: 18 amino acids. Per the germline V gene, CDR1 is SGHAT and CDR2 is FQNNGV. V shed 3 bases and J shed 3 bases, with 24 bases lying between them. Here the CDR3 DNA reads TGTGCCAGCAGCTTCCCTCCCTCAAATGGGGGGTTAGTCTACGAGCAGTACTTC. Encoded protein: CASSFPPSNGGLVYEQYF.

There are a few counts of this clone. The V gene is TRBV7-2, the J gene TRBJ1-2; the D gene is possibly TRBD1 (5 bases). CDR1 and CDR2 (germline): SGHTA, FQGNSA. The CDR3 sequence is 12 residues long. Trimming removed 8 bases at V and 4 bases at J, with 11 bases between. CDR3 sequence reads: CASVGEGYGYTF. The CDR3 nucleotides are TGTGCCAGCGTAGGGGAGGGCTATGGCTACACCTTC.

This clone was recorded a few times. This sequence joins TRBV2 and TRBJ1-2; D might be TRBD1 (5 bases). Germline V gene sequence: CDR1 SNHLY, CDR2 FYNNEI. Trimming cost V 6 bases and J 4 bases, with 15 bases left between them. The CDR3 loop spans 14 amino acids. The CDR3: CASSPGGDLYGYTF. CDR3 coding DNA: TGTGCCAGCAGCCCCGGAGGGGACCTCTATGGCTACACCTTC.

The rearrangement joins TRBV5-4 to TRBJ2-2; 8 nucleotides agree with TRBD1. The CDR3 loop spans 18 amino acids. Trimming took 2 bases from V and 1 from J; bases not matched to a gene: 10. Germline V gene data show CDR1 as SGHNT and CDR2 as YYREEE (reference sequence). The CDR3 nucleotides are TGTGCCAGCAGCTTCAGGGGCTCAGGGGGCCGGAACACCGGGGAGCTGTTTTTT. Amino acids: CASSFRGSGGRNTGELFF.

This clone was counted a few times. The chain joins TRBV9 to TRBJ1-2, with no clear D. This CDR3 has 15 residues. Between the trimmed V and J ends, which lost 0 bases and 7 bases, there was a span of 16 bases. Germline CDR1 SGDLS, CDR2 YYNGEE. The CDR3 protein is CASSVGGVSNRGYTF. For the CDR3, the DNA is TGTGCCAGCAGCGTAGGCGGGGTATCTAATCGTGGCTACACCTTC.

This clone was detected many times. J is TRBJ2-3 and V is TRBV2; the match to TRBD1 covers 8 bases. This CDR3 region has 13 residues. The V gene's germline CDR1 is SNHLY and CDR2 FYNNEI. Losses at the gene ends were 5 bases for V and 6 bases for J; bases not matched to a gene: 4. The CDR3 reads CASSFGQGDTQYF. The CDR3 region has the DNA TGTGCCAGCAGTTTCGGACAGGGCGATACGCAGTATTTT.

This clone was seen only a few times. CDR3: CASSYTWTGDYGYTF. The DNA for the CDR3 is TGTGCCAGCAGTTACACCTGGACAGGGGACTATGGCTACACCTTC. The chain recombines TRBV6-5 with TRBJ1-2; TRBD1 matches 9 bases. This CDR3 spans 15 amino acids. Germline assignment: CDR1 MNHEY and CDR2 SVGAGI. J gave up 3 bases and V 2 bases, and 4 bases lay outside the gene matches.

The table lists this clone with many counts. This chain connects TRBV7-8 to TRBJ2-7; 7 bases fit TRBD1. CDR1 is SGHVS and CDR2 is FQNEAQ in the germline V gene. The CDR3 spans 13 residues. After removal of 5 bases from V and 5 bases from J, the junction contained 6 bases not matched to a gene. CDR3 in amino acids: CASSPPQGDEQYF. As DNA, the CDR3 is TGTGCCAGCAGCCCGCCCCAGGGGGACGAGCAGTACTTC.

The CDR3 bases are TGTGCCAGCTCACCACGAGACAGGGGAGGAGAGACCCAGTACTTC. Translated: CASSPRDRGGETQYF. The J gene is TRBJ2-5, the V gene TRBV18; TRBD1 matches 8 bases. The germline V gene encodes CDR1 KGHSH and CDR2 LQKENI. The CDR3 spans 15 residues. V gave up 1 base and J gave up 4 bases; unmatched junction bases: 5.

This clone was seen a few times. The genes are TRBV11-2 and TRBJ2-3, with D possibly matching TRBD1 (6 bases). In germline, CDR1 is SGHAT, CDR2 FQNNGV. The CDR3 loop spans 15 amino acids. Trimming stripped 2 bases from V and 0 bases from J, with 9 bases between. CDR3 amino acids: CASSLNRASTDTQYF. For the CDR3, the DNA is TGTGCCAGCAGCTTAAACAGGGCTAGCACAGATACGCAGTATTTT.

The chain combines TRBV11-2 with TRBJ1-2; the match to TRBD1 covers 8 bases. The germline gives CDR1 SGHAT, CDR2 FQNNGV. The CDR3 is 14 residues long. The ends lost 5 bases at V and 8 bases at J; junction bases unmatched: 10. Here the CDR3 reads CASSAPSQGGGYTF. The CDR3 nucleotides read TGTGCCAGCAGCGCACCTTCACAGGGGGGCGGCTACACCTTC.

A few counts support this clone. One end of the junction is discordant with germline, which a read error may explain. The CDR3 reads CASKAGAGMDNEQFF. The CDR3 DNA reads as TGTGCTAGCAAAGCGGGGGCAGGGATGGACAATGAGCAGTTCTTC. This chain uses TRBV7-7 with TRBJ2-1; 8 nucleotides line up with TRBD2. The CDR3 totals 15 residues. The germline CDR1 and CDR2 sequences are SSHAT and FNYEAQ (reference sequence).

This clone was observed a handful of times. This chain joins TRBV5-1 and TRBJ1-6, with D possibly TRBD1 on 5 matching bases. The V gene's germline CDR1 is SGHRS and CDR2 YFSETQ. The V gene lost 2 bases and the J gene lost 6 bases, with 12 bases spanning the gap. This CDR3 is 15 amino acids long. The CDR3 DNA reads as TGCGCCAGCAGCTTATTGGGGGGACGTAATTCACCCCTCCACTTT. Translating gives CASSLLGGRNSPLHF.

This clone turned up a few times. The chain carries TRBV6-5 and TRBJ2-3; 13 bases are a match to TRBD2. Germline lookup yields CDR1 MNHEY and CDR2 SVGAGI. The CDR3 has 15 residues. The junction had 6 bases not matched to a gene; V was cut back by 6 bases and J by 6 bases. The CDR3 sequence: CASSLLAGGRDTQYF. CDR3 DNA: TGTGCCAGCAGCCTACTAGCGGGGGGGCGGGATACGCAGTATTTT.

The chain couples TRBV5-4 to TRBJ2-7; D not certain. Germline V lookup: CDR1 SGHNT, CDR2 YYREEE (reference sequence). V was cut by 4 bases and J by 6 bases, with 14 bases left in between. CDR3 length: 13 residues. CDR3 sequence: CASSPTVSGEQYF. The CDR3 coding sequence is TGTGCCAGCAGCCCTACCGTTAGTGGCGAGCAGTACTTC.

This clone was observed a few times. The gene calls are TRBV10-3 and TRBJ2-2; 7 bases fit TRBD1. V shed 6 bases and J 1 base; nucleotides not matched to a gene: 5. Germline CDR1 ENHRY, CDR2 SYGVKD. This CDR3 spans 15 amino acids. DNA for the CDR3: TGTGCCATCAGCCCGGACAGGCTGAACACCGGGGAGCTGTTTTTT. Encoded protein: CAISPDRLNTGELFF.

This clone was counted only a few times. V and J are TRBV7-8 and TRBJ2-2; D unclear. The CDR3 is made up of 11 amino acids. V lost 6 bases, J lost 6 bases, and 5 bases lay in between. The germline V gene has CDR1 SGHVS and CDR2 FQNEAQ. This chain's CDR3 is CASRTSGELFF. The CDR3 region has the DNA TGTGCCAGCAGAACTTCCGGGGAGCTGTTTTTT.

This clone was seen a few times. V and J are TRBV5-6 and TRBJ2-7; 9 bases are shared with TRBD1. Germline assignment: CDR1 SGHDT and CDR2 YYEEEE. This CDR3 is built from 15 residues. The J segment lost 3 bases and the V segment lost 4 bases, leaving 8 bases of the junction unmatched. The CDR3 nucleotides read TGTGCCAGCAGCGGAACAGGGGGCGCATACTACGAGCAGTACTTC. Translating it yields CASSGTGGAYYEQYF.

The chain employs TRBV7-6 and TRBJ2-1; 13 bases match TRBD2. Trimming at V came to 5 bases and at J to 8 bases, leaving 12 bases not matched to a gene. CDR3 length: 17 residues. Germline V gene lookup returns CDR1 SGHVS and CDR2 FNYEAQ. The CDR3 here is CASSPWTSGRKDDEQFF. For the CDR3, the DNA is TGTGCCAGCAGCCCTTGGACTAGCGGGAGAAAGGACGATGAGCAGTTCTTC.

This clone was recorded a few times. The gene calls are TRBV19 and TRBJ2-3, with D possibly being TRBD2 (6 bases). V lost 6 bases and J 3 bases, leaving 13 bases between the germline ends. Germline values: CDR1 LNHDA, CDR2 SQIVND (reference sequence). CDR3 length equals 14 residues. The CDR3 spells CASSSPGDTDTQYF. The CDR3 nucleotides read TGTGCCAGTAGCTCCCCGGGAGATACAGATACGCAGTATTTT.

The chain recombines TRBV5-1 with TRBJ1-1; TRBD1 agrees at 8 bases. Germline lookup yields CDR1 SGHRS and CDR2 YFSETQ. The CDR3 has 16 amino acids. The trim removed 4 bases at V and 1 base at J, leaving 9 bases unmatched. CDR3 DNA sequence: TGCGCCAGCAGCGCCGGACAGGGAGTTGGGAACACTGAAGCTTTCTTT. This gives the protein CASSAGQGVGNTEAFF.

This clone has more than one count but fewer than ten. The chain links TRBV2 to TRBJ1-2; D possibly corresponds to TRBD1 (6 bases). Germline-derived CDR1 and CDR2 are SNHLY and FYNNEI. CDR3 size: 13 residues. The ends were cut back, 5 bases at V and 4 bases at J, with 11 bases in the middle. The CDR3 DNA sequence: TGTGCCAGCAGTCTACAGGGTGCCTATGGCTACACCTTC. It codes for CASSLQGAYGYTF.